Included here is one TCR beta chain sequence, with context. Its antigen is still unknown. Patients showing uncontrolled infection, other autoimmune disease, pregnancy or lactation were ineligible. Germline V gene sequence: CDR1 SEHNR, CDR2 FQNEAQ (reference sequence). The V segment lost 3 bases and the J segment 0 bases; nucleotides outside the gene matches: 7. This CDR3 is built from 17 residues. Amplification targeted TCR beta CDR3 regions from RNA transcripts. The TCR CDR3 first-round RT-PCR relied on the HTBI primer set. TCRdb independently ran MiXCR on the multiplex PCR reads; one entry per CDR3 protein. Among about 640,000 distinct CDR3 sequences listed, 45% were seen once. The sample belongs to a study of T cells in Graves' hyperthyroidism and ophthalmopathy. Study observations and caveats: Most expanded thyroid clonotypes above 0.001 also appeared in blood.

Material for sequencing was peripheral blood or thyroid tissue (not recorded which). The chain couples TRBV7-9 to TRBJ1-1, with TRBD1 identical over 10 bases. The TCR sequence derives from an adult man with Graves' disease, either hyperthyroidism or ophthalmopathy (not recorded which). CDR3 protein: CASSLGQGIGLNTEAFF. DNA of the CDR3: TGTGCCAGCAGCTTGGGACAGGGGATAGGTCTGAACACTGAAGCTTTCTTT.